A single sample gave rise to the 27 T cell receptor beta chains below, sequenced in a study of blood T cell repertoires in COVID-19. Produced via immunoSEQ multiplex PCR; TCRdb's table is partial and in-frame only. Of approximately 210,000 clones listed, roughly four fifths are singletons. Source material: peripheral blood. The origin of the receptors is an elderly woman with COVID-19, enrolled during active disease.

This clone was seen a single time. V usage is TRBV6-5 and J usage is TRBJ2-4; 8 positions agree with TRBD2. This CDR3 contains 15 residues. V lost 10 bases and J lost 5; bases outside the gene matches: 13. Germline V gene data show CDR1 as MNHEY and CDR2 as SVGAGI. This CDR3 is CATQGAGVGENIQYF. CDR3 nucleotides: TGTGCCACCCAGGGAGCGGGGGTAGGGGAAAACATTCAGTACTTC.

The rearrangement uses TRBV7-2 and TRBJ2-3; TRBD2 matches at 11 bases. The CDR3 sequence is 18 residues long. The germline CDR1 and CDR2 sequences are SGHTA and FQGNSA. Trimming at V came to 2 bases and at J to 0 bases, leaving 7 bases not matched to a gene. This chain's CDR3 is CASSLWSSGGFSTDTQYF. The CDR3, as DNA: TGTGCCAGCAGCTTATGGTCTAGCGGGGGGTTCAGCACAGATACGCAGTATTTT.

The chain couples TRBV6-2 or TRBV6-3 to TRBJ2-7; unclear D gene. CDR1 and CDR2 from the germline V gene are MNHEY and SVGEGT. Trimming cost V 6 bases and J 6 bases, with 12 bases left between them. This CDR3 spans 12 amino acids. CDR3 in DNA: TGTGCCAGCAGCCCCCGCCTGGCCGAGCAGTACTTC. Translated, it gives CASSPRLAEQYF.

This chain connects TRBV5-5 to TRBJ2-7; D may be TRBD2 (5 bases). Deletions cut 0 bases from V and 4 bases from J, with 11 bases between. Looked up from germline, CDR1 is SGHKS and CDR2 is YYEKEE (reference sequence). The CDR3 length is 14 residues. This CDR3 is CASSLAYGVYEQYF. The CDR3 coding sequence is TGTGCCAGCAGCTTGGCCTACGGGGTTTACGAGCAGTACTTC.

Of note for this clone: The identical CDR3 is also encoded by other nucleotide sequences in the sample. The V call is TRBV5-1, the J call TRBJ2-1, with 9 bases matching TRBD2. This CDR3 comprises 15 residues. V was clipped by 0 bases and J by 4 bases; unmatched bases: 2. Germline CDR1 and CDR2: SGHRS and YFSETQ. CDR3 nucleotide sequence: TGCGCCAGCAGCTTGGGACTAGCGGATTACAATGAGCAGTTCTTC. Protein sequence: CASSLGLADYNEQFF.

The V gene is TRBV5-1, the J gene TRBJ2-5; D perhaps matches TRBD1 (5 bases). This CDR3 has 13 amino acids. Looked up from germline, CDR1 is SGHRS and CDR2 is YFSETQ. V lost 4 bases to trimming and J lost 1 base, with 8 bases between them. CDR3 coding DNA: TGCGCCAGCAGCATGACAGTCCAAGAGACCCAGTACTTC. It encodes CASSMTVQETQYF.

Details on this clone: The same CDR3 also results from other DNA sequences found in this sample. The chain couples TRBV2 to TRBJ2-5, with D possibly TRBD2 on 5 matching bases. This CDR3 is built from 15 residues. With 3 bases removed from V and 5 bases from J, the gap between germline ends came to 16 bases. CDR1 and CDR2 from the germline V gene are SNHLY and FYNNEI. DNA for the CDR3: TGTGCCAGCAGTGAGGCGCTTCGAGGGCAGGAGACCCAGTACTTC. Amino acids: CASSEALRGQETQYF.

This chain joins TRBV5-6 and TRBJ2-3; tentatively, D is TRBD1 (6 bases). CDR3 size: 15 residues. Trimming cost V 0 bases and J 3 bases, with 11 bases left between them. The germline CDR1 and CDR2 sequences are SGHDT and YYEEEE. CDR3 sequence reads: CASSLDQGRTDTQYF. Written as DNA, the CDR3 is TGTGCCAGCAGCTTGGATCAGGGGAGAACAGATACGCAGTATTTT.

The rearrangement uses TRBV10-2 and TRBJ1-1; 9 bases map to TRBD1. There are 15 residues in the CDR3. After removal of 3 bases from V and 4 bases from J, the junction contained 6 bases not matched to a gene. Germline-derived CDR1 and CDR2 are WSHSY and SAAADI. CDR3 DNA sequence: TGCGCCAGCAGTGAATCGACAGGGGGGACCACTGAAGCTTTCTTT. It specifies CASSESTGGTTEAFF.

This clone was seen a single time. The rearrangement joins TRBV7-8 to TRBJ1-6, with D maybe TRBD1 (5 bases). The germline CDR1 and CDR2 sequences are SGHVS and FQNEAQ. The CDR3 covers 16 residues. Between the trimmed V and J ends, which lost 2 bases and 9 bases, there was a span of 17 bases. The CDR3 nucleotides read TGTGCCAGCAGCTTAAATGCTGGCACAGGAATTTCACCCCTCCACTTT. As protein: CASSLNAGTGISPLHF.

The chain joins TRBV7-8 to TRBJ1-2; D not resolved. The CDR3 runs 13 residues. Trimming took off 1 base at V and 7 bases at J, with 10 bases between the two ends. From germline, CDR1 is SGHVS and CDR2 FQNEAQ. CDR3 residues: CASSLEPAGGYTF. CDR3 nucleotide sequence: TGTGCCAGCAGCTTAGAGCCGGCGGGTGGCTACACCTTC.

V gene TRBV15 combines with J gene TRBJ2-3, with 9 bases identical to TRBD1. V lost 1 base to trimming and J lost 3 bases; unmatched junction nucleotides: 5. The CDR3 contains 16 residues. Looked up from germline, CDR1 is LNHNV and CDR2 is YYDKDF (reference sequence). The CDR3 nucleotides read TGTGCCACCAGCAGAGGTGGGACAGGGTGGACAGATACGCAGTATTTT. Its translation is CATSRGGTGWTDTQYF.

This clone was counted many times. The V gene is TRBV6-1, the J gene TRBJ1-5; a possible D gene is TRBD1 (6 bases). Trimming took off 4 bases at V and 2 bases at J, with 15 bases between the two ends. The CDR3 totals 16 residues. CDR1 and CDR2 (germline): MNHNS, SASEGT. The CDR3 is CASSVYGGGGNQPQHF. For the CDR3, the DNA is TGTGCCAGCAGTGTCTATGGGGGGGGCGGCAATCAGCCCCAGCATTTT.

J is TRBJ1-1 and V is TRBV19; 8 bases agree with TRBD1. CDR1 LNHDA and CDR2 SQIVND come from the germline V gene (reference sequence). The V gene end was trimmed by 4 bases and the J gene end by 0 bases; junction bases not matched to a gene: 4. This CDR3 has 15 amino acids. DNA for the CDR3: TGTGCCAGTAGTACAGGGGGCGTACTGAACACTGAAGCTTTCTTT. Translation: CASSTGGVLNTEAFF.

The chain carries TRBV3-1 (or the pseudogene TRBV3-2) and TRBJ1-4, with 8 nucleotides matching TRBD1. Germline trimming cut 3 bases from V and 5 bases from J; bases unmatched to any gene: 11. Germline CDR1 LGHDT, CDR2 YNNKEL (reference sequence). The CDR3 consists of 17 residues. CDR3 coding DNA: TGTGCCAGCAGCCACTCGTCGGGGCAGGGGGCGAATGAAAAACTGTTTTTT. Translation: CASSHSSGQGANEKLFF.

Turning to this clone: The sample has other DNA sequences that encode this CDR3 too. The gene calls are TRBV3-1 (or the pseudogene TRBV3-2) and TRBJ1-1; possibly TRBD1 for D (5 bases). V lost 3 bases, J lost 4 bases, and 6 bases lay in between. Per the germline V gene, CDR1 is LGHDT and CDR2 is YNNKEL (reference sequence). The CDR3 length is 12 residues. CDR3 nucleotides: TGTGCCAGCAGCCAGGGGCTCACTGAAGCTTTCTTT. This translates into CASSQGLTEAFF.

A note on this clone: Other nucleotide sequences in the sample specify the same CDR3. This chain joins TRBV5-1 and TRBJ2-2; TRBD1 is a possible D gene (5 bases). In germline, CDR1 is SGHRS, CDR2 YFSETQ. Trimming removed 2 bases at V and 5 bases at J, with 7 bases between. The CDR3 is 13 amino acids. This CDR3 reads CASSFQGTGELFF. In DNA form, the CDR3 reads TGCGCCAGCAGCTTCCAGGGTACCGGGGAGCTGTTTTTT.

The chain recombines TRBV5-6 with TRBJ2-7, with a weak D call TRBD2 (6 bases). From germline, CDR1 is SGHDT and CDR2 YYEEEE. The V end was cut by 4 bases, the J end by 5 bases, with 10 bases between. The CDR3 contains 12 residues. The CDR3 DNA follows: TGTGCCAGCAGCACTAGCTACGACGAGCAGTACTTC. This encodes CASSTSYDEQYF.

The chain links TRBV5-1 to TRBJ1-2; the D is unclear. Trimming cost V 0 bases and J 8 bases, with 8 bases left between them. From germline, CDR1 is SGHRS and CDR2 YFSETQ. The CDR3 has 12 residues. The CDR3, as DNA: TGCGCCAGCAGCTTGGTCTCCGGGGGCTACACCTTC. Protein sequence: CASSLVSGGYTF.

This clone was seen only once. CDR3 protein: CASSPRAPGTEAFF. The CDR3 DNA follows: TGTGCCAGCAGCCCTAGAGCCCCAGGGACTGAAGCTTTCTTT. The chain employs TRBV7-9 and TRBJ1-1, with D tentatively TRBD1 (5 bases). The V gene's germline CDR1 is SEHNR and CDR2 FQNEAQ (reference sequence). Trimming cost V 5 bases and J 5 bases, with 15 bases left between them. The CDR3 covers 14 residues.

This chain connects TRBV2 to TRBJ1-1, with a tentative D call TRBD1 (6 bases). The CDR3 loop spans 13 amino acids. CDR1 is SNHLY and CDR2 is FYNNEI in the germline V gene. V gave up 8 bases and J gave up 4 bases, with 14 bases separating them. For the CDR3, the DNA is TGTGCCAGCTGTTCCGGGACAACCACTGAAGCTTTCTTT. Amino acid sequence: CASCSGTTTEAFF. Supplemented by reference TRBV2 and TRBJ1-1, the full variable domain reads EPEVTQTPSHQVTQMGQEVILRCVPISNHLYFYWYRQILGQKVEFLVSFYNNEISEKSEIFDDQFSVERPDGSNFTLKIRSTKLEDSAMYFCASCSGTTTEAFFGQGTRLTVV.

DNA of the CDR3: TGCGCCAGCAGCCGGACTAGCGGTTACAATGAGCAGTTCTTC. It codes for CASSRTSGYNEQFF. The chain uses TRBV5-1 and TRBJ2-1, with TRBD2 matching over 10 bases. J was trimmed by 4 bases and V by 4 bases; bases with no gene match: 2. Germline V lookup: CDR1 SGHRS, CDR2 YFSETQ. This CDR3 is 14 amino acids long.

The genes are TRBV18 and TRBJ2-7; 9 bases agree with TRBD1. J lost 2 bases, V lost 4 bases, and 3 bases had no gene match. The CDR3 length is 14 residues. The germline V gene has CDR1 KGHSH and CDR2 LQKENI. CDR3 coding DNA: TGTGCCAGCTCACGGGACAGGGAGACCTACGAGCAGTACTTC. It is translated as CASSRDRETYEQYF.

V gene TRBV3-1 (or the pseudogene TRBV3-2) combines with J gene TRBJ2-7; tentative D call: TRBD2 (7 bases). Per the germline V gene, CDR1 is LGHDT and CDR2 is YNNKEL (reference sequence). Trimming shortened V by 8 bases and J by 7 bases, and 12 bases separated the two germline ends. The CDR3 is 11 residues long. The CDR3 spells CASGGGTEQYF. CDR3 nucleotide sequence: TGTGCCAGCGGGGGGGGCACGGAGCAGTACTTC.

This clone occurred a few times. J is TRBJ1-2 and V is TRBV6-1; the D is unclear. The CDR3 extends over 14 amino acids. Germline V CDR1 and CDR2: MNHNS, SASEGT. V lost 2 bases and J lost 3, with 10 bases in between. The DNA for the CDR3 is TGTGCCAGCAGTGAATCCCCGGGATACTATGGCTACACCTTC. This sequence encodes CASSESPGYYGYTF.

The V gene is TRBV11-2, the J gene TRBJ1-4; TRBD1 agrees at 10 bases. CDR1 SGHAT and CDR2 FQNNGV come from the germline V gene. The CDR3 loop spans 14 amino acids. V shed 3 bases, J shed 7 bases, and the junction held 2 bases outside the gene matches. Written as DNA, the CDR3 is TGTGCCAGCAGCTTTGGGACAGGGGTTGAAAAACTGTTTTTT. As protein: CASSFGTGVEKLFF.

This clone showed up just once. This chain links TRBV6-5 with TRBJ1-5; 11 nucleotides match TRBD1. The V segment lost 6 bases and the J segment 5 bases; nucleotides outside the gene matches: 3. The CDR3 totals 14 residues. The germline V gene has CDR1 MNHEY and CDR2 SVGAGI. This chain's CDR3 is CASRKGQGDQPQHF. CDR3 bases: TGTGCCAGCAGAAAGGGACAGGGGGATCAGCCCCAGCATTTT.